Listed here is a single T cell receptor (beta chain). Its target antigen remains unknown. Per-base qualities were not stored, and no clone one base away is much larger. Libraries were built with the immunoSEQ multiplex PCR assay. For the multiplex PCR, a mixture combining 60 forward primers for TCR Vbeta segments and 13 reverse primers for TCR Jbeta segments was used. A multiplex PCR assay on genomic DNA amplified the CDR3 region of rearranged TCR beta genes. Amplified TCR beta libraries were sequenced as 87-base-pair reads on the Illumina HiSeq System. Per the original workflow: In a later analysis, 70 million to 95 million unique TCR beta chains were counted across the 500 to 850 repertoires, and about 9.9 million of these chains were shared by at least two donors. To remove PCR and sequencing errors, raw reads were error-corrected and collapsed into unique sequences using a nearest-neighbor algorithm that merged closely related sequences. To assign V, D and J gene segments, CDR3 sequences were aligned to IMGT reference sequences. For a sequence to be retained, a match of at least six nucleotides to both a V gene segment and a J gene segment was required. Rearrangements were called productive when the CDR3 lacked stop codons and stayed in frame with V and J; all others were non-productive. Following IMGT convention, CDR3 was defined as the stretch from the second conserved V-encoded cysteine to the conserved J-encoded phenylalanine. Sequences without an unambiguous match to a single V gene segment were excluded from the earlier analysis of 500 to 700 of the donors. In an earlier analysis of 450 to 700 of the donors, V segments were called functional above 56.7% productive rearrangements and were called segregating when the between-donor standard deviation exceeded 5%. To diagnose cytomegalovirus status from the catalog of TCR beta chain sequences, a statistical classification framework was built. A later analysis assigned V and J genes by comparing TCR nucleotide sequences with IMGT/GENE-DB human TR gene sequences. A later analysis assigned CDR3 sequences and most-parsimonious VDJ recombination scenarios with the TCRdist pipeline. In a later analysis, each TCR beta chain was defined by its CDR3 amino acid sequence together with its V-gene family, and reads without a unique V-gene family were excluded. In a later analysis, 450 to 600 highly shared, low-generation-probability nucleotide sequences were removed to address suspected cross-contamination and a sequencing artifact. For each public chain, a later analysis derived a clonal expansion index from normalized ranks of inferred template counts within each repertoire. Generation probabilities in a later analysis came from a VDJ recombination model fitted to out-of-frame rearrangements, and those results were checked against IGoR. Hypergeometric tests were used in a later analysis to score TCR-TCR, TCR-HLA and TCR-CMV co-occurrence, with a repertoire-size bias correction applied to the TCR pairs. A later analysis estimated false discovery rates by permuting HLA or CMV assignments 20 times. A later analysis grouped co-occurring TCRs with DBSCAN, adding TCRdist sequence similarity when clustering within HLA-allele-positive subsets. Repertoires with fewer than 30,000 or more than 120,000 public chains were left out of co-occurrence clustering, as were about 5 repertoires with anomalous nucleotide sharing. The clones in this table, taken by TCRdb from immuneACCESS, are in-frame only. Not every clone is retained; where verified, under half of the shortfall comes from an unresolved V gene, and the cause of the rest is unknown. That table furnishes V, J and clone size, whereas the DNA furnished D and trimming. The sample yields 95,000 to 150,000 clones; roughly 80% were counted once. The ten largest clones represent approximately 10% of the sample.

This entry comes from a study of cytomegalovirus exposure and HLA in healthy donors (dated by TCRdb to 2016 to 2017). Describing the broader study: According to an earlier analysis of several hundred of the donors, about 179 million T cells yielded roughly 110 million unique TCR beta sequences and approximately 280 Gb of sequence data. An early release covering around 630 HLA-typed donors comprised 250 to 350 gigabases of sequencing data and tens of millions of unique TCR sequences. Among the roughly 400 genotyped donors, about 83% belonged to the genetic ancestry cluster associated with self-reported Caucasian donors. The study aimed to test whether signatures of past pathogen exposure could be identified by cataloging public T cell receptors. The study used immunosequencing to profile the T cell repertoires of several hundred subjects and linked those repertoires to cytomegalovirus serostatus. Along with the roughly 670-subject first cohort, a separate validation cohort of over a hundred different subjects was used. To predict cytomegalovirus infection status, the study brought together high-throughput TCR immunosequencing, statistical association of individual TCRs with disease status, and machine learning. To study patterns of TCR occurrence, a later analysis re-analyzed previously published TCR beta repertoires from 500 to 850 donors and added high-resolution HLA genotyping. Rather than using new phenotypic data, the later analysis identified candidate immune exposures from TCR beta sequences and from how often those sequences occurred across donors. To decide whether each TCR beta V gene segment behaved as functional or pseudogenic, an earlier analysis of some 600 of the donors relied on high-throughput TCR beta sequencing. Alongside the repertoire data, information on donor age, sex, ethnicity and CMV serostatus was compiled. A later genetic analysis used genome-wide SNP genotypes for about 65% of the 666 donors, treating that subset as a discovery cohort. Every discovery cohort repertoire had been produced on one sequencing platform. HLA typing covered class I and class II loci at four-digit resolution. The number of donors typed differed by locus, with roughly 620-630 for A, B, C, DRB1 and DQB1, about 500 for DQA1, over 600 for DPA1, and approximately 470 for DPB1. About five DR-DQ haplotypes were handled as single units for association and clustering, since linkage in the cohort was strong. Among 398 genotyped donors of the cohort, an average of roughly 240,000 unique TCR beta nucleotide sequences were sequenced per donor, roughly 18% of them non-productive.

V loses 1 base of germline sequence and J loses 3 bases, and the interval between the two ends is 9 bases. The germline V gene (reference sequence) provides CDR1 SEHNR and CDR2 FQNEAQ. The CDR3 has 14 amino acids, counting the end cysteine and phenylalanine. The retained sequence is limited to the CDR3, 42 bases, with the frame set at the first base. The cohort was made up of hundreds of healthy bone marrow donors. At the time of sampling, all cohort members were nominally healthy, though unrecorded immune exposures were likely present. The donor was CMV seropositive and was included in the group of 289 seropositive cohort members. A peripheral blood sample was collected from each donor, and TCR beta sequencing was performed on peripheral blood mononuclear cells. Genomic DNA was extracted from the blood cell samples with the Qiagen DNeasy Blood Extraction Kit. Study-wide conclusions, independent of this receptor: Roughly uniform sequencing depth across donors was assumed in presence/absence analyses, although this assumption may not hold. Correlated functional status among segregating V segments might be attributable to linkage disequilibrium, but an unknown experimental factor could not be ruled out. When HLA alleles, especially DR and DQ, strongly co-occurred, TCR associations were difficult to assign to individual alleles. Because the 87-base-pair reads could not distinguish some IMGT-functional V segments, including TRBV6-2 and TRBV6-3, those segments were excluded. A further reported finding was that TCR beta sequences accurately predicted the HLA-A and HLA-B alleles for most subjects in the first cohort. The authors suggested that the approach could potentially be extended to other disease states and immunological phenotypes. A later genetic analysis associated a missense DCLRE1C variant with V-gene and J-gene trimming of TCR beta chains, and an independent cohort replicated the association. Broadly in line with IMGT annotations, most TCR beta V segments showed up in productive rearrangements about 87% or about 30% of the time in an earlier analysis of approximately 640 of the donors. In this cohort, only TCR beta chains were sequenced, and detectable features were limited by the absence of alpha or paired-chain data. Most TCR sequences were observed very rarely across donors, whereas some public TCRs were present in many individuals. The only immune exposure information available for the cohort was CMV serostatus. A cluster of highly shared sequence variants was judged likely to represent a technical artifact of the sequencing pipeline. A later analysis found that most CMV-associated TCR beta chains appeared HLA-restricted, with HLA associations seemingly driven largely by CMV exposure. In a later genetic analysis, fewer N-insertions in productive TCRs were reported among donors in an Asian-associated ancestry cluster than the roughly 700-donor mean. A few of the identified cytomegalovirus-associated TCR beta chains were confirmed in vitro to be specific for cytomegalovirus antigens. The classifier was reported to diagnose cytomegalovirus status with high specificity and sensitivity in both the original cohort and the validation cohort. A later analysis found that HLA-associated TCR beta chains were more clonally expanded and had lower generation probabilities than equally common non-associated chains. Because counts were too low, around 18 rarely observed V segments, including chromosome 9 orphons, were left out of the earlier analysis of a few hundred of the donors. A later analysis associated 17,000 or so TCR beta sequences with specific HLA alleles at a false discovery rate of 0.05. Several of the top co-occurrence clusters appeared to be linked to parvovirus B19, influenza, CMV and Epstein-Barr virus, according to a later analysis. In the study, around 150 TCR beta chains were listed as associated with cytomegalovirus. In a later analysis, the rate of TCR association differed among HLA loci, with DRB1 alleles having the most associated TCRs and HLA-C alleles having the fewest. Because some donors lacked HLA typing at each locus, the association tests relied only on the typed subset.

This receptor was obtained from a man younger than 45 in good health and CMV-seropositive. The chain was built from TRBV7-9 and TRBJ1-2; the D gene cannot be named for sure. Sample: PBMCs. The nucleotide sequence reads TGTGCCAGCAGCTTAGATGCGAGCTACTATGGCTACACCTTC. This gives the protein CASSLDASYYGYTF.